This T cell receptor (beta chain) was recovered during a study of cytomegalovirus exposure and HLA in healthy donors. This cohort consisted of healthy bone marrow donors. Though probably carrying unrecorded immune exposures, donors were nominally healthy at sampling. Study-wide findings and caveats: As was reported, the HLA-A and HLA-B alleles of most subjects were accurately predicted from TCR beta sequences. The study flagged around 150 TCR beta chains as cytomegalovirus-associated.

The CDR3 is 13 amino acids. V was trimmed by 4 bases and J by 2 bases, leaving 8 bases between them. Germline V gene data show CDR1 as SGHRS and CDR2 as YFSETQ. In regard to this clone: What it binds is not known.

PCR amplification relied on 60 Vbeta primers (plus 13 Jbeta primers). Using immunoSEQ multiplex PCR, the repertoire was profiled, and TCRdb retains in-frame clones only, with some absent. This sample has 210,000 or so clones; more than 70% occur once, and the top ten carry 1.3%. The clonotype comes from a human donor in good health. This sequence joins TRBV5-1 and TRBJ2-3, with D possibly being TRBD2 (5 bases). The sequencing input was PBMCs. The CDR3 bases are TGCGCCAGCAGCCCGGACTCCACAGATACGCAGTATTTT. This translates into CASSPDSTDTQYF. Full variable domain (missing parts from reference TRBV5-1 and TRBJ2-3): KAGVTQTPRYLIKTRGQQVTLSCSPISGHRSVSWYQQTPGQGLQFLFEYFSETQRNKGNFPGRFSGRQFSNSRSEMNVSTLELGDSALYLCASSPDSTDTQYFGPGTRLTVL.